These T cell receptor beta chains were read from a single sample in a study of cytomegalovirus exposure and HLA in healthy donors. The repertoire was sequenced with immunoSEQ multiplex PCR; TCRdb's copy has only in-frame clones and lacks some. The sample lists some 150,000 clones, roughly 79% seen once, with 6.3% in the top ten. Material for sequencing was PBMCs. The receptors were gathered from a man aged 35-49 years in good health and CMV-seropositive. Each CDR3 is given with its conserved first and last residue. A D gene is named only where the DNA matches it firmly. Clone size is not always given. Where it is, it says once, few, many or a class for expanded clones.

clone_size j_call d_call v_call cdr3_nt cdr3_aa
. TRBJ1-4 TRBD1 TRBV7-9 TGTGCCAGCAGCTCCCAAAAGGGGGACAGTGGTGAAAAACTGTTTTTT CASSSQKGDSGEKLFF
. TRBJ2-3 . TRBV5-3 TGTGCCAGAAGCAGTCGGGTTCCCACAGATACGCAGTATTTT CARSSRVPTDTQYF
. TRBJ2-7 . TRBV4-2 TGTGCCAGCAGCCAAGATAGGGGGGGAGTCAGGGGAGAGCAGTACTTC CASSQDRGGVRGEQYF
few TRBJ2-1 . TRBV11-3 TGTGCCAGCAGCTTCGGACTCTCTGGGAATGAGCAGTTCTTC CASSFGLSGNEQFF
. TRBJ2-6 . TRBV6-5 TGTGCCAGCAGTTACGGAGGGCGTGGGGCCAACGTCCTGACTTTT CASSYGGRGANVLTF
. TRBJ2-6 . TRBV5-6 TGTGCCAGCAGCTTGGTAGCACGTGGGGCCAACGTCCTGACTTTC CASSLVARGANVLTF
. TRBJ1-4 TRBD1 TRBV2 TGTGCCAGCTCGACTGACAGGGCCGGTAATGAAAAACTGTTTTTT CASSTDRAGNEKLFF
. TRBJ1-5 . TRBV5-1 TGCGCCAGCACGGAGGGGCCGGGCAATCAGCCCCAGCATTTT CASTEGPGNQPQHF
few TRBJ1-3 . TRBV6-1 TGTGCCAGCAGTGACTCCCGGGACTTCGGAAACACCATATATTTT CASSDSRDFGNTIYF
. TRBJ2-2 TRBD2 TRBV6-4 TGTGCCAGCAGTGAGCTAGCGGGAGTCACCGGGGAGCTGTTTTTT CASSELAGVTGELFF
. TRBJ1-2 TRBD1 TRBV18 TGTGCCAGCTCCGAACCTATTGGACAGGGTTCGTCCTATGGCTACACCTTC CASSEPIGQGSSYGYTF
. TRBJ1-3 TRBD1 TRBV10-1 TGCGCCAGCAGGCCGACAGGGAAATCGCCTGGAAACACCATATATTTT CASRPTGKSPGNTIYF
. TRBJ1-1 . TRBV5-1 TGCGCCAGCAGCTCCTTAGGGGTCACTGAAGCTTTCTTT CASSSLGVTEAFF
. TRBJ2-3 . TRBV7-2 TGTGCCAGCAGCCACCGGGACCAGGGGGATACGCAGTATTTT CASSHRDQGDTQYF
. TRBJ2-7 TRBD1 TRBV27 TGTGCCATCACTGGACAGGGTCATTGTCCCGATGCCTACGAGCAGTACTTC CAITGQGHCPDAYEQYF
. TRBJ2-7 . TRBV7-2 TGTGCCAGCAGCTTATTGGACAGAACCTACGAGCAGTACTTC CASSLLDRTYEQYF
. TRBJ2-7 TRBD1 TRBV19 TGTGCCAGTAGCATAACGACAGGGAACCACGAGCAGTACTTC CASSITTGNHEQYF
. TRBJ2-2 TRBD1 TRBV11-3 TGTGCCAGCAGCTTCCCGCCCCCGGGACAGGGCACCGGGGAGCTGTTTTTT CASSFPPPGQGTGELFF
. TRBJ2-7 TRBD1 TRBV9 TGTGCCAGCAGCCCCCGGGACAGTCTGAAAGGCACCTACGAGCAGTACTTC CASSPRDSLKGTYEQYF
. TRBJ2-7 . TRBV7-9 TGTGCCAGCGGCCTTTCGTTGTACGAGCAGTACTTC CASGLSLYEQYF
. TRBJ2-7 . TRBV5-6 TGTGCCAGCAGCTTGGGGACAGTAGGGTACGAGCAGTACTTC CASSLGTVGYEQYF
once TRBJ2-5 TRBD2 TRBV27 TGTGCCAGCAGTTTATCCCTAGCGGGACATCAAGAGACCCAGTACTTC CASSLSLAGHQETQYF
. TRBJ2-5 . TRBV6-1 TGTGCCAGCAGAGGGTCGGGGGTCCGTGAGACCCAGTACTTC CASRGSGVRETQYF
. TRBJ2-1 . TRBV7-9 TGTGCCAGCAGCGGCCGGGGCGGGGTACGTAATGAGCAGTTCTTC CASSGRGGVRNEQFF
. TRBJ2-7 . TRBV13 TGTGCCAGCACCGATCAGGGGTACGAGCAGTACTTC CASTDQGYEQYF
. TRBJ2-3 . TRBV28 TGTGCCAGCCTCACAGGGTCTCCCAGCACAGATACGCAGTATTTT CASLTGSPSTDTQYF
. TRBJ2-7 TRBD2 TRBV19 TGTGCCAGTACCCCCCTAGCGGGAGGAGCCGAGCAGTACTTC CASTPLAGGAEQYF
. TRBJ2-2 TRBD2 TRBV11-3 TGTGCCAGCAGCTTTTCGAGCGGGAGTCCCGGGGAGCTGTTTTTT CASSFSSGSPGELFF
. TRBJ1-5 TRBD1 TRBV27 TGTGCCAGCAGTTTAGACCACAGGGGGGCTCAGCCCCAGCATTTT CASSLDHRGAQPQHF
. TRBJ2-1 TRBD1 TRBV5-1 TGCGCCAGCAGCTTCACAGGGGGTAAAGACAATGAGCAGTTCTTC CASSFTGGKDNEQFF
. TRBJ1-5 TRBD1 TRBV2 TGTGCCACCTCTGGGACAGGCAATCAGCCCCAGCATTTT CATSGTGNQPQHF